Listed below are T cell receptor beta chains from one sample, sequenced in a study of blood T cell repertoires in COVID-19. Sequencing used immunoSEQ multiplex PCR; TCRdb keeps in-frame clones, though not all of them. The sample lists some 300,000 clones, about 90% occurring once. Sequencing was carried out using peripheral blood. The origin of the receptors is a woman in her forties or fifties with COVID-19, enrolled during active disease. Both conserved end residues are trimmed from each CDR3. Clone size appears in some rows only: once, few, many, or a class for an expanded clone.

>TRBV11-3|NA
ASLGTSGGGSTDTQY
>TRBV30|NA
AWAADSYNEQF
>TRBV6-5|NA
ASGETGTSPLH
>TRBV6-5|once
ASRSLEGGGEQY
>TRBV10-2|NA
ASSEGDTGELF
>TRBV6-5|NA
ASSRLAGRTDTQY
>TRBV6-5|NA
ASRLRGSNQPQH
>TRBV10-1|NA
ASSGQGIGEKLF
>TRBV10-3|NA
AISASRGSEQF
>TRBV19|NA
ASSIDNRGVYEQY
>TRBV7-6|NA
ASSLGQLPNEQF
>TRBV5-1|NA
ASSLGPTNEKLF
>TRBV6-6|once
ATGAGGPIDTQY
>TRBV14|NA
ASSQDRVNT
>TRBV27|NA
ASSFQANQPQH
>TRBV5-1|NA
ASSLTWTTGELF
>TRBV15|NA
ATSRPAGGPRNEQF
>TRBV24-1|few
ATSDGGLGAEGETQY
>TRBV28|NA
ASSQVVAQTSKTGELF
>TRBV20-1|NA
SASVQRTEAF
>TRBV19|NA
ASSIGGSAYEQY
>TRBV7-9|NA
ASSLGVGQLQETQY
>TRBV29-1|once
SVPDGGGRGEQY
>TRBV14|NA
ASSQTKNSPLH
>TRBV9|once
ASSVHPSENTGELF
>TRBV5-1|NA
ASSLGSLGSQQY
>TRBV6-5|NA
ASSAGTGGQPQH
>TRBV15|once
ATSRDQGLARYNEQF
>TRBV11-2|NA
ASSQGQILKSPLH
>TRBV12-3/TRBV12-4|NA
ASSFLSVPEQF
>TRBV12-5|NA
ASGLARMGSEAF
>TRBV5-1|NA
ASRLGSGSVNEQF
>TRBV5-1|NA
ASSLAPGAAYYEQY
>TRBV5-6|few
ASTTSGTLRNEQF
>TRBV19|NA
ASSMGTGTYTGELF
>TRBV3-1/TRBV3-2|NA
ASSQDLPRDSDTQY
>TRBV10-2|NA
ASTFDGVRRGDTEAF
>TRBV7-3|NA
ASSKGHPNTEAF
>TRBV6-2/TRBV6-3|NA
ASSDGTGDRIGEAF
>TRBV27|NA
ASSLIVGELF
>TRBV29-1|NA
SVEVGGPGDTQY